This T cell receptor beta chain is from a study of CD8+ T cells in alopecia areata. Study background: Grafted skin came from C3H/HeJ donors with spontaneous alopecia (about 6-12 months old) and was placed on roughly 6-11-week-old female C3H/HeJ mice. The study, taken as a whole, reports: The study found higher clonality in lesional than normal scalp, especially in alopecia totalis/universalis.

The CDR3 spans 15 residues. J gave up 6 bases and V 0 bases, and 3 bases lay outside the gene matches. Germline assignment: CDR1 NNHNN and CDR2 SYGAGS (reference sequence). Worth noting for this clone: Its specificity is not known. Gene names refer to mouse genes. The CDR3 extends 4 residues past the end of the read, so its final part is completed from the germline J gene.

After isolation, RNA underwent reverse transcription to generate cDNA as the sequencing template. The repertoire was sequenced with immunoSEQ multiplex PCR; TCRdb's copy has only in-frame clones and lacks some. This set yields more than 250,000 clones and no singletons; the top ten hold about 1.2%. On the basis of CD4, CD8alpha, NKG2D, NKG2ACE and other markers, pooled cutaneous lymph node cells were sorted. Sequencing was carried out using CD4+ T cells sorted from a lymph node. This clonotype originated in a C3H/HeJ mouse with alopecia areata. Mouse MHC haplotype: H2-k. The chain carries TRBV13-2 and TRBJ2-1; 10 nucleotides match TRBD2. CDR3 DNA (partial): TGTGCCAGCGGTGATGGCCTGGGGGGGCTTGCT. The encoded protein is CASGDGLGGLA. The whole CDR3 sequence is CASGDGLGGLAEQFF.